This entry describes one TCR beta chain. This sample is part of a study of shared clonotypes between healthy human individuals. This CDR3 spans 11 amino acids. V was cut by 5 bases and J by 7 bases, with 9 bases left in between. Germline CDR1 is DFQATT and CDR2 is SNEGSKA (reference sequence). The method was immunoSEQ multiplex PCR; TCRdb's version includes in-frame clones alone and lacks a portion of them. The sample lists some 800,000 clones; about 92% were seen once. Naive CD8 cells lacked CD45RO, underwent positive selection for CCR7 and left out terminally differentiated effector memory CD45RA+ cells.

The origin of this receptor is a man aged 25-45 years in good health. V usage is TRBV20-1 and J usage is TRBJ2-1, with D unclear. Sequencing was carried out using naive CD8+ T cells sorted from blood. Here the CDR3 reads CSAANSNEQFF. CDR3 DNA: TGCAGTGCTGCGAACTCTAATGAGCAGTTCTTC.